This T cell receptor beta chain was captured by sequencing in a study of blood T cell repertoires in COVID-19. About the research overall: Both acute and convalescent COVID-19 samples were obtained from the United States, Italy and Spain. The cDNA or gDNA used as material had been derived from T cells, B-cell-depleted T cells, or PBMCs.

In the original analysis: Reference gene primers were amplified, and this amplification served to estimate nucleated cell counts. Repertoires were generated with immunoSEQ multiplex PCR, while TCRdb's copy carries only in-frame clones and drops some. V and J calls plus clone size are reproduced from that table; the DNA served to infer D and trimming. Among some 100,000 clones listed, 85% to 90% were seen once. The CDR3 consists of 14 residues. Germline CDR1 and CDR2: MDHEN and SYDVKM. Trimming cost V 2 bases and J 5 bases; bases outside gene matches: 3. Sequenced material: peripheral blood. This chain joins TRBV28 and TRBJ2-1; 7 positions match TRBD2. This clonotype was obtained from a woman aged 80 or over with active COVID-19. The CDR3 sequence: CASSLDLADNEQFF. The CDR3 DNA reads as TGTGCCAGCAGTTTAGACCTAGCGGACAATGAGCAGTTCTTC.